The text below deals with one T cell receptor (beta chain). The data originate from a study of control samples from healthy donors and cancer patients. This table comes from immunoSEQ multiplex PCR, and its TCRdb copy is limited to in-frame clones, with some not included. Of about 94,000 clones listed, 90% are singletons. Germline loops: CDR1 MNHNS, CDR2 SASEGT. The CDR3 is 14 amino acids. V was trimmed by 5 bases and J by 0 bases, leaving 8 bases between them. Sequenced material: blood. This rearrangement joins TRBV6-1 to TRBJ1-5; D gene uncertain. The TCR was taken from a woman younger than 30 in good health. CDR3 region: CASSYSNSNQPQHF. For the CDR3, the DNA is TGTGCCAGCAGTTATTCCAATAGCAATCAGCCCCAGCATTTT.